This passage covers 3 T cell receptor beta chains from one sample sequenced in a study of T-cell memory formation after mild COVID-19. TCRdb itself ran the 5' RACE reads through MiXCR, one entry per CDR3 protein. The data show 130,000 to 150,000 distinct CDR3 sequences, 15% to 20% seen once. Sequencing was carried out using PBMCs or a T cell subset sorted from them (not recorded which). These receptors originate from an adult woman who had mild COVID-19 (a few samples of this study predate the infection). Cell type and time point are not known.

The chain has TRBV6-5 and TRBJ2-1, with TRBD1 as a possible D gene (5 bases). The length of the CDR3 is 13 residues. CDR1 and CDR2 from the germline V gene are MNHEY and SVGAGI. V dropped 6 bases and J dropped 2 bases, with 8 bases sitting between them. The CDR3 loop is CASRKQAYNEQFF. The CDR3, as DNA: TGTGCCAGCAGAAAACAGGCCTACAATGAGCAGTTCTTC.

This clonotype was detected only a few times. This rearrangement joins TRBV5-1 to TRBJ1-2, with D perhaps TRBD1 (6 bases). The length of the CDR3 is 16 residues. Germline V gene sequence: CDR1 SGHRS, CDR2 YFSETQ. V lost 3 bases and J lost 6, with 21 bases in between. The CDR3 spells CASSSRDTDGKDGYTF. In nucleotides, the CDR3 is TGCGCCAGCAGCTCACGGGACACAGACGGGAAGGATGGCTACACCTTC.

The genes are TRBV20-1 and TRBJ1-3, with TRBD1 as a possible D gene (5 bases). This CDR3 region has 14 residues. Trimming cost V 6 bases and J 2 bases, with 14 bases left between them. Looked up from germline, CDR1 is DFQATT and CDR2 is SNEGSKA (reference sequence). The CDR3 spells CSASKGFPGNTIYF. The DNA for the CDR3 is TGCAGTGCCTCAAAGGGGTTTCCTGGAAACACCATATATTTT.